The 21 T cell receptor beta chains reported below all come from one sample, sequenced in a study of OX40 agonist ivuxolimab in advanced cancers. Only in-frame clones appear in the TCRdb table, and some are missing; sequencing was by immunoSEQ multiplex PCR. The sample records tens of thousands of clones, about 84% being singletons. The source material was CD4+ or CD8+ T cells sorted from blood, sampled in a trial of the OX40 agonist ivuxolimab. Source of these receptors: an adult with an advanced solid tumor such as melanoma, head and neck, liver or kidney cancer.

The genes are TRBV5-5 and TRBJ2-7; maybe TRBD2 (7 bases). Per germline, CDR1 SGHKS and CDR2 YYEKEE (reference sequence). CDR3 size: 14 residues. Trimming stripped 2 bases from V and 3 bases from J, with 12 bases between. As DNA, the CDR3 is TGTGCCAGCAGCTTAGGGGGGGAATTCTACGAGCAGTACTTC. Translated: CASSLGGEFYEQYF.

CDR3 nucleotides: TGTGCCAGCAGCTCGACAGGGGCTGGCAATCAGCCCCAGCATTTT. It is translated as CASSSTGAGNQPQHF. The chain uses TRBV6-6 and TRBJ1-5, with 8 bases lining up with TRBD1. This CDR3 comprises 15 residues. With 6 bases clipped from V and 2 bases from J, the junction kept 6 bases outside the gene matches. The germline CDR1 and CDR2 sequences are MNHNY and SVGAGI (reference sequence).

This clone was seen only a few times. The chain employs TRBV7-6 and TRBJ2-2; no clear D. In germline, CDR1 is SGHVS, CDR2 FNYEAQ. Trimming cost V 2 bases and J 6 bases, with 7 bases left between them. The CDR3 loop spans 13 amino acids. The CDR3 nucleotides are TGTGCCAGCAGCTTAAGTGGGTCCGGGGAGCTGTTTTTT. This encodes CASSLSGSGELFF.

This clone was counted a single time. V and J are TRBV19 and TRBJ1-5, with 12 bases fitting TRBD1. V shed 1 base and J 2 bases; nucleotides not matched to a gene: 6. The CDR3 sequence is 18 residues long. Germline V lookup: CDR1 LNHDA, CDR2 SQIVND (reference sequence). CDR3 residues: CASSIAGTGGSGNQPQHF. The CDR3 DNA sequence: TGTGCCAGTAGTATAGCCGGGACAGGGGGCAGTGGCAATCAGCCCCAGCATTTT.

This clone has only one observation. The chain couples TRBV7-6 to TRBJ2-1; 8 nucleotides line up with TRBD2. The CDR3 has 16 residues. Germline lookup yields CDR1 SGHVS and CDR2 FNYEAQ. V shed 0 bases, J shed 2 bases, and the junction held 3 bases outside the gene matches. The CDR3 DNA is TGTGCCAGCAGCTTAGCGCAGCGGGAGACCTACAATGAGCAGTTCTTC. Amino acid sequence: CASSLAQRETYNEQFF.

This clone was found once. An end of the junction does not agree with germline; a read error may underlie this. Within the sample, other DNA sequences also encode this same CDR3. The rearrangement joins TRBV18 to TRBJ1-1, with 9 bases identical to TRBD1. CDR1 is KGHSH and CDR2 is LQKENI in the germline V gene. This CDR3 is 14 amino acids long. Written as DNA, the CDR3 is TGTGCCAGCTCCCCACAGGGGGCGAACACTGAAGCTTTCTTT. It encodes CASSPQGANTEAFF.

This rearrangement joins TRBV9 to TRBJ2-6; D not resolved. There are 17 residues in the CDR3. V lost 3 bases and J lost 2, with 15 bases in between. CDR1 and CDR2 (germline): SGDLS, YYNGEE. DNA of the CDR3: TGTGCCAGCAGCGGAGGACCCAAGGGTACTGGGGCCAACGTCCTGACTTTC. This codes for CASSGGPKGTGANVLTF.

This chain uses TRBV27 with TRBJ2-3, with D perhaps TRBD1 (6 bases). The V end was cut by 6 bases, the J end by 10 bases, with 14 bases between. The CDR3 runs 12 residues. Germline V gives CDR1 MNHEY, CDR2 SMNVEV (reference sequence). CDR3 in amino acids: CASSPNRVAQYF. The CDR3 DNA reads TGTGCCAGCAGCCCTAACAGGGTGGCGCAGTATTTT.

The sample holds a few counts of this clone. This chain joins TRBV5-4 and TRBJ1-2, with 7 nucleotides matching TRBD1. The CDR3 has 13 residues. CDR1 SGHNT and CDR2 YYREEE come from the germline V gene (reference sequence). J lost 4 bases, V lost 4 bases, and 4 bases had no gene match. DNA of the CDR3: TGTGCCAGCAGCCCAGGACAGGCCTATGGCTACACCTTC. Encoded protein: CASSPGQAYGYTF.

This clone was detected only a few times. This sequence joins TRBV5-1 and TRBJ2-5; 7 bases agree with TRBD2. Germline-derived CDR1 and CDR2 are SGHRS and YFSETQ. J gave up 0 bases and V 2 bases, and 10 bases lay outside the gene matches. The CDR3 sequence is 17 residues long. The CDR3 here is CASSFGLAVPYQETQYF. The CDR3 DNA sequence: TGCGCCAGCAGCTTTGGGCTAGCGGTACCGTACCAAGAGACCCAGTACTTC.

The chain links TRBV5-6 to TRBJ2-7, with a possible D match to TRBD1 (5 bases). Trimming shortened V by 3 bases and J by 6 bases, and 13 bases separated the two germline ends. The V gene's germline CDR1 is SGHDT and CDR2 YYEEEE. There are 13 residues in the CDR3. The CDR3 DNA reads TGTGCCAGCAGCTCCCTACTTAGGGGCGAGCAGTACTTC. This codes for CASSSLLRGEQYF.

The chain recombines TRBV7-2 with TRBJ2-3; 7 nucleotides agree with TRBD2. This CDR3 spans 15 amino acids. Losses at the gene ends were 3 bases for V and 0 bases for J; bases not matched to a gene: 3. Per germline, CDR1 SGHTA and CDR2 FQGNSA. The CDR3 here is CASSFQAGSTDTQYF. Here the CDR3 DNA reads TGTGCCAGCAGCTTCCAAGCGGGGAGCACAGATACGCAGTATTTT.

This chain joins TRBV6-1 and TRBJ1-1; D remains unclear. The germline V and J ends were trimmed by 6 bases and 1 base, with 9 bases remaining between them. The CDR3 spans 13 residues. CDR1 is MNHNS, CDR2 SASEGT, per germline. The CDR3, as DNA: TGTGCCAGCAGCTTAGAAAGGAACACTGAAGCTTTCTTT. It is translated as CASSLERNTEAFF.

The chain joins TRBV5-1 to TRBJ2-2, with TRBD1 identical over 7 bases. The J segment lost 4 bases and the V segment lost 1 base, leaving 1 base of the junction unmatched. CDR1 is SGHRS and CDR2 is YFSETQ in the germline V gene. The CDR3 is 14 amino acids. Here the CDR3 reads CASSLTGATGELFF. For the CDR3, the DNA is TGCGCCAGCAGCTTGACAGGGGCCACCGGGGAGCTGTTTTTT.

This chain joins TRBV7-2 and TRBJ1-1; D remains unclear. The germline V and J ends were trimmed by 8 bases and 0 bases, with 10 bases remaining between them. The germline V gene has CDR1 SGHTA and CDR2 FQGNSA. CDR3 length: 13 residues. CDR3 sequence (DNA): TGTGCCAGCCTAACATACATGAACACTGAAGCTTTCTTT. It yields the protein CASLTYMNTEAFF.

A single count supports this clone. This sequence joins TRBV5-1 and TRBJ1-6, with 8 bases identical to TRBD1. Germline CDR1 is SGHRS and CDR2 is YFSETQ. Unmatched junction bases numbered 6, after V lost 3 bases and J lost 10 bases. The CDR3 runs to 14 residues. The CDR3 coding sequence is TGCGCCAGCAGCTCGACAGGGGTAAACTCACCCCTCCACTTT. Residues: CASSSTGVNSPLHF.

This clone has only one observation. V usage is TRBV29-1 and J usage is TRBJ2-2; D not resolved. The length of the CDR3 is 16 residues. Germline V gene data show CDR1 as SQVTM and CDR2 as ANQGSEA. V lost 5 bases to trimming and J lost 3 bases, with 19 bases between them. The DNA for the CDR3 is TGCAGCGTTTCCGCGGCAGGCGAGACGTACACCGGGGAGCTGTTTTTT. Translated: CSVSAAGETYTGELFF.

This chain links TRBV4-1 with TRBJ1-5, with TRBD1 as a possible D gene (5 bases). CDR3 size: 13 residues. Germline V gene data show CDR1 as MGHRA and CDR2 as YSYEKL. Trimming removed 4 bases from V and 6 bases from J, with 10 bases in between. DNA for the CDR3: TGCGCCAGCAGCCTGGACAATTCTCAGCCCCAGCATTTT. It encodes CASSLDNSQPQHF.

The table lists this clone with a count of one. The chain joins TRBV5-6 to TRBJ1-2; 7 bases match TRBD1. This CDR3 is 15 amino acids long. V trimming: 4 bases; J trimming: 2 bases; junction bases outside the gene matches: 8. Germline V gives CDR1 SGHDT, CDR2 YYEEEE. The CDR3 DNA follows: TGTGCCAGCAGCACGGGACAGCAGGCAAACTATGGCTACACCTTC. Residues: CASSTGQQANYGYTF.

By frequency in the sample, this clone is medium-sized. The chain carries TRBV4-3 and TRBJ2-6; the D is unclear. In germline, CDR1 is LGHNA, CDR2 YSLEER. Between the trimmed V and J ends, which lost 0 bases and 0 bases, there was a span of 6 bases. The CDR3 runs 16 residues. The CDR3 protein is CASSQEASSGANVLTF. CDR3 DNA sequence: TGCGCCAGCAGCCAAGAGGCGAGCTCTGGGGCCAACGTCCTGACTTTC.

The chain couples TRBV6-1 to TRBJ2-7; TRBD2 agrees at 13 bases. The CDR3 is made up of 15 amino acids. The V gene's germline CDR1 is MNHNS and CDR2 SASEGT. V gave up 6 bases and J gave up 2 bases; unmatched junction bases: 4. CDR3 region: CASRETSGRAYEQYF. As DNA, the CDR3 is TGTGCCAGCAGGGAAACTAGCGGGAGGGCCTACGAGCAGTACTTC.